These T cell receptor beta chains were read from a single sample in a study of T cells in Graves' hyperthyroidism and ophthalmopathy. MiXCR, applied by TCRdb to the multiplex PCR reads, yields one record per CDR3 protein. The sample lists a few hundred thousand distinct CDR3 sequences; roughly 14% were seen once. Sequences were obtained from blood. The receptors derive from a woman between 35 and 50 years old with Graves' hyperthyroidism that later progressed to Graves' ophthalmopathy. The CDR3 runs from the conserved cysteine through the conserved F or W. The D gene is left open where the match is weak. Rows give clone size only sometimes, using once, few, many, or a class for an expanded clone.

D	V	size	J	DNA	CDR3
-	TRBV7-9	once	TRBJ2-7	TGTGCCAGCACCTTAGATGCGATGGGTCAGCACTACGAGCAGTACTTC	CASTLDAMGQHYEQYF
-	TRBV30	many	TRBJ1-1	TGTGCCTGGAGTGTACGAAGAAACACTGAAGCTTTCTTT	CAWSVRRNTEAFF
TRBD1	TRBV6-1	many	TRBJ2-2	TGTGCCAGCAGTGGACAGGGAGTGGGGGAGCTGTTTTTT	CASSGQGVGELFF
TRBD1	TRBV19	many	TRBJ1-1	TGTGCCAGTAGTATGGGGACAGACATGAACACTGAAGCTTTCTTT	CASSMGTDMNTEAFF
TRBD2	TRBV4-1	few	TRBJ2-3	TGCGCCAGCAGCCATCACGCTTCAGGGTTGGGTAGCGGGAGAGATACGCAGTATTTT	CASSHHASGLGSGRDTQYF
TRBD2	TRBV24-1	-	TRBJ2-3	TGTGCCACCAGTGAGCGGACTAGCGGGAGCCCGGATACGCAGTATTTT	CATSERTSGSPDTQYF
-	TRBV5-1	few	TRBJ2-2	TGCGCCAGCAGCGCCTTATCGAACACCGGGGAGCTGTTTTTT	CASSALSNTGELFF
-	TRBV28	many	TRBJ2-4	TGTGCCAGCCGCGGGAAAAACATTCAGTACTTC	CASRGKNIQYF
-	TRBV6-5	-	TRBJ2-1	TGTGCCAGCAGTTTCTCCGCAACTAGGCGATTATACAATGAGCAGTTCTTC	CASSFSATRRLYNEQFF
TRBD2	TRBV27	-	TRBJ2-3	TGTGCCAGCAAAGCATCCGGGACTAGCGGATACACAGATACGCAGTATTTT	CASKASGTSGYTDTQYF
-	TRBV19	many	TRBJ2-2	TGTGCCAGTATAAAAGGGGGGCAGACGAACACCGGGGAGCTGTTTTTT	CASIKGGQTNTGELFF
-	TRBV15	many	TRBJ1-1	TGTGCCACCAGCAGAGTGACCTCAATGAACACTGAAGCTTTCTTT	CATSRVTSMNTEAFF
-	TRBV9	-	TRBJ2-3	TGTGCCAGCAACCGGGGGTCCTACACAGATACGCAGTATTTT	CASNRGSYTDTQYF
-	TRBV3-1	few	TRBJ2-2	TGTGCCAGCAGCCAAGATCAGAGAGGGCCCCCCGGGGAGCTGTTTTTT	CASSQDQRGPPGELFF
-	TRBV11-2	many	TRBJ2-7	TGTGCCAGCACCCCTCGGGAGAAGGTCAACGAGCAGTACTTC	CASTPREKVNEQYF
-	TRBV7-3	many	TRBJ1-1	TGTGCCAGCAGCTCCGGGGGGTACAGCTTCCCCGGCTCTGAAGCTTTCTTT	CASSSGGYSFPGSEAFF